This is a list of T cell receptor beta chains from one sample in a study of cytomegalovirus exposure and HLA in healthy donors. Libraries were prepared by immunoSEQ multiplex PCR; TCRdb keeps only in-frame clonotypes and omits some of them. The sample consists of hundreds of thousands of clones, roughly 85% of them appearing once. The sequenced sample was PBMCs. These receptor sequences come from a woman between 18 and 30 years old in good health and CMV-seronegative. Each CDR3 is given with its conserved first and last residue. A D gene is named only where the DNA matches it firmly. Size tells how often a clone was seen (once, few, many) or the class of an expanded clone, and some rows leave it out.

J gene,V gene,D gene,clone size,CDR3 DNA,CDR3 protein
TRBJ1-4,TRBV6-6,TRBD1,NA,TGTGCCAGCAGTTACATGGACAGGGCGCGAGATGAAAAACTGTTTTTT,CASSYMDRARDEKLFF
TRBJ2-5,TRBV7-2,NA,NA,TGTGCCAGCAGCAGAGGACTTCCTACCCAAGAGACCCAGTACTTC,CASSRGLPTQETQYF
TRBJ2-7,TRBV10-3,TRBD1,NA,TGTGCCATCAGCCCGGGACAGGGGGCCTACGAGCAGTACTTC,CAISPGQGAYEQYF
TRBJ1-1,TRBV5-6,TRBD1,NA,TGTGCCAGCAGCCGGGGCAGGGGGCGGATGAACACTGAAGCTTTCTTT,CASSRGRGRMNTEAFF
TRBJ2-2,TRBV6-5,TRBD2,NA,TGTGCCAGCAGTTGGGCGAGCGGGACCCTACACGGGGAGCTGTTTTTT,CASSWASGTLHGELFF
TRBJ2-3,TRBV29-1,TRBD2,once,TGCAGCGTCGCCGGACTAGAGGTTGCGGGTGGCACAGATACGCAGTATTTT,CSVAGLEVAGGTDTQYF
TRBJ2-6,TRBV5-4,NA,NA,TGTGCCAGCAGCGGGTGGTCGACAGGTCCCTCTGGGGCCAACGTCCTGACTTTC,CASSGWSTGPSGANVLTF
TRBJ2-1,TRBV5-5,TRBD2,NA,TGTGCCAGCAGCTTGCGGGGGGAGAGTGAGCAGTTCTTC,CASSLRGESEQFF
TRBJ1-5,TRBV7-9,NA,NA,TGTGCCAGCAGCTTAATGGGGCCGCGGCCCCAGCATTTT,CASSLMGPRPQHF
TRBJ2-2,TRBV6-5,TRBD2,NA,TGTGCCAGCGAAGGACTAGTGCACGGGGAGCTGTTTTTT,CASEGLVHGELFF
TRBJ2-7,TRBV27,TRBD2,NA,TGTGCCAGCAGTCAAACTAGCGGGAGGTTTGACGAGCAGTACTTC,CASSQTSGRFDEQYF
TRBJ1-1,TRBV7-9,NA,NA,TGTGCCAGCAGCCCTGGAGGGGCGGGATGGTCTGAAGCTTTCTTT,CASSPGGAGWSEAFF